The 15 T cell receptor beta chains reported below all come from one sample, sequenced in a study of T cell responses to AZD1222 COVID-19 vaccine. This table comes from immunoSEQ multiplex PCR, and its TCRdb copy is limited to in-frame clones, with some not included. The table includes roughly 90,000 clones, 75% to 90% detected once. Material: peripheral blood, obtained 28 days after the second AZD1222 dose. The source of these receptors is an adult who received the AZD1222 COVID-19 vaccine.

The chain recombines TRBV20-1 with TRBJ1-2; D gene ambiguous. V lost 7 bases and J lost 4, with 10 bases in between. The CDR3 spans 11 residues. The germline V gene has CDR1 DFQATT and CDR2 SNEGSKA (reference sequence). In DNA, the CDR3 is TGCAGTGTACAAAAGGTCTATGGCTACACCTTC. Its protein product is CSVQKVYGYTF.

V is TRBV11-2 and J is TRBJ1-1, with D perhaps TRBD1 (5 bases). The germline V gene has CDR1 SGHAT and CDR2 FQNNGV. This CDR3 has 14 amino acids. V lost 5 bases, J lost 4 bases, and 14 bases lay in between. The CDR3 DNA follows: TGTGCCAGCAGCCCCCGCGGGGCGGTCACTGAAGCTTTCTTT. This gives the protein CASSPRGAVTEAFF. The whole variable domain, filled in from reference TRBV11-2 and TRBJ1-1, reads EAGVAQSPRYKIIEKRQSVAFWCNPISGHATLYWYQQILGQGPKLLIQFQNNGVVDDSQLPKDRFSAERLKGVDSTLKIQPAKLEDSAVYLCASSPRGAVTEAFFGQGTRLTVV.

The rearrangement joins TRBV6-5 to TRBJ2-7; 14 positions match TRBD2. From germline, CDR1 is MNHEY and CDR2 SVGAGI. This CDR3 has 15 amino acids. The ends lost 5 bases at V and 7 bases at J; junction bases unmatched: 7. CDR3 bases: TGTGCCAGCAGTCGACTAGCGGGAGGGGCGGGAGAGCAGTACTTC. Amino acids: CASSRLAGGAGEQYF.

This chain uses TRBV19 with TRBJ1-5, with TRBD1 as a possible D gene (5 bases). The V gene's germline CDR1 is LNHDA and CDR2 SQIVND (reference sequence). V was clipped by 3 bases and J by 0 bases, with 12 bases between them. This CDR3 spans 16 amino acids. The CDR3 DNA reads TGTGCCAGTAGTATGGGGGTCACCCTTAGCAATCAGCCCCAGCATTTT. This translates into CASSMGVTLSNQPQHF.

CDR3 amino acids: CASSTGRSGNTIYF. The CDR3 DNA follows: TGTGCCAGCAGTACAGGGAGGTCGGGAAACACCATATATTTT. V is TRBV6-5 and J is TRBJ1-3, with TRBD1 as a possible D gene (6 bases). This CDR3 contains 14 residues. Trimming left V 5 bases short and J 4 bases short, with 12 bases between. Germline CDR1 and CDR2: MNHEY and SVGAGI.

The chain employs TRBV6-2 or TRBV6-3 and TRBJ1-1; weak D call: TRBD1 (6 bases). Germline V gene sequence: CDR1 MNHEY, CDR2 SVGEGT. Between the trimmed V and J ends, which lost 5 bases and 3 bases, there was a span of 13 bases. The CDR3 runs 14 residues. This chain's CDR3 is CASSTQGRYTEAFF. CDR3 nucleotide sequence: TGTGCCAGCAGTACCCAGGGGCGGTACACTGAAGCTTTCTTT.

V usage is TRBV3-1 (or the pseudogene TRBV3-2) and J usage is TRBJ1-2; D unclear. The V gene lost 1 base and the J gene lost 4 bases, with 13 bases spanning the gap. CDR1 LGHDT and CDR2 YNNKEL come from the germline V gene (reference sequence). The length of the CDR3 is 15 residues. The CDR3 here is CASSQGEVLSYGYTF. CDR3 sequence (DNA): TGTGCCAGCAGCCAAGGGGAGGTTCTCTCCTATGGCTACACCTTC.

This clone has only one observation. V is TRBV29-1 and J is TRBJ1-2, with unresolved D. The CDR3 is 15 amino acids. The V end lost 5 bases, the J end lost 8 bases, and 24 bases lay between the germline ends. The germline V gene encodes CDR1 SQVTM and CDR2 ANQGSEA. CDR3 loop: CSVQRTDGGIRGYTF. Written as DNA, the CDR3 is TGCAGCGTTCAACGGACGGACGGTGGGATACGGGGCTACACCTTC.

The chain couples TRBV11-3 to TRBJ2-2; D uncertain. Trimming took 5 bases from V and 4 from J, leaving 8 bases between them. CDR1 is SGHNT and CDR2 is YENEEA in the germline V gene. The CDR3 spans 13 residues. The CDR3 DNA reads as TGTGCCAGCAGCCAGAGAGGCACCGGGGAGCTGTTTTTT. Residues: CASSQRGTGELFF.

V gene TRBV27 combines with J gene TRBJ1-6, with TRBD1 identical over 11 bases. Germline V lookup: CDR1 MNHEY, CDR2 SMNVEV (reference sequence). With 5 bases clipped from V and 0 bases from J, the junction kept 12 bases outside the gene matches. This CDR3 is built from 20 residues. The CDR3 DNA reads as TGTGCCAGCAGTCCGACCGGGACAGGGGGTATAGGCTCCTATAATTCACCCCTCCACTTT. It is translated as CASSPTGTGGIGSYNSPLHF.

This clone was found once. This chain joins TRBV10-3 and TRBJ1-2, with D possibly matching TRBD1 (6 bases). Trimming shortened V by 0 bases and J by 1 base, and 12 bases separated the two germline ends. The CDR3 covers 16 residues. Germline-derived CDR1 and CDR2 are ENHRY and SYGVKD. This chain's CDR3 is CAISESKGRGNYGYTF. The CDR3 DNA reads as TGTGCCATCAGTGAGTCGAAGGGCAGGGGTAACTATGGCTACACCTTC.

The rearrangement uses TRBV5-1 and TRBJ2-2; 7 positions agree with TRBD2. Germline V lookup: CDR1 SGHRS, CDR2 YFSETQ. J was trimmed by 6 bases and V by 2 bases; bases with no gene match: 13. The CDR3 runs to 17 residues. The CDR3 DNA reads TGCGCCAGCAGCTTTACTAGCGAGGGATTCGTCTCCGGGGAGCTGTTTTTT. Translated: CASSFTSEGFVSGELFF.

This chain uses TRBV20-1 with TRBJ1-2; D gene unclear. The CDR3 has 11 amino acids. The V and J ends lost 4 bases and 8 bases respectively, with 11 bases between them. Per the germline V gene, CDR1 is DFQATT and CDR2 is SNEGSKA (reference sequence). The CDR3 loop reads CSATWRGGYTF. CDR3 sequence (DNA): TGCAGTGCTACGTGGCGGGGAGGCTACACCTTC.

The chain employs TRBV11-1 and TRBJ2-7; D may be TRBD2 (7 bases). Germline values: CDR1 SGHAT, CDR2 FQDESV (reference sequence). The CDR3 has 16 residues. With 1 base removed from V and 2 bases from J, the gap between germline ends came to 15 bases. The CDR3 spells CASSLESRGAAYEQYF. For the CDR3, the DNA is TGTGCCAGCAGCTTAGAATCCCGGGGGGCCGCCTACGAGCAGTACTTC.

The chain employs TRBV3-1 (or the pseudogene TRBV3-2) and TRBJ1-1; 7 positions agree with TRBD1. Germline-derived CDR1 and CDR2 are LGHDT and YNNKEL (reference sequence). V dropped 0 bases and J dropped 4; count of bases not matched to a gene: 2. The CDR3 loop spans 14 amino acids. The CDR3 spells CASSQEGGSTEAFF. The CDR3 nucleotides read TGTGCCAGCAGCCAAGAAGGGGGCAGCACTGAAGCTTTCTTT.